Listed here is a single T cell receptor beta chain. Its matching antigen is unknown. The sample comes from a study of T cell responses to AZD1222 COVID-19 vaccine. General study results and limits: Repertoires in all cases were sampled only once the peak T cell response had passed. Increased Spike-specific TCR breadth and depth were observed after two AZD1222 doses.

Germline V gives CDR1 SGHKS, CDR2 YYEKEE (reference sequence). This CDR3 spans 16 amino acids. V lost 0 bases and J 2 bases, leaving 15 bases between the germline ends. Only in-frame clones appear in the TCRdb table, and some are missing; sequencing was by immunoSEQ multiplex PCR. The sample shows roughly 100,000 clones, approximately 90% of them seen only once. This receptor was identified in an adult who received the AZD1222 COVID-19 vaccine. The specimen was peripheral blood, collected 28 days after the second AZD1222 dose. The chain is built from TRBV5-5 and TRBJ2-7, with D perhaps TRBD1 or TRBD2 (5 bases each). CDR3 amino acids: CASSLEVGTDTYEQYF. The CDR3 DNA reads TGTGCCAGCAGCTTGGAAGTGGGGACGGATACCTACGAGCAGTACTTC.